This T cell receptor beta chain was profiled in a study of patients and donors after allogeneic stem cell transplantation (dated by TCRdb to the early 2020s). Receptors were amplified or captured by RT-PCR. The sequencer listed for this sample is NextSeq 550. Using fastp at Q25 and MiXCR, TCRdb reprocessed the public reads and kept productive beta chains. Duplicate CDR3 protein sequences are folded into a single record with the most common DNA and genes. For this sample the table gives hundreds of thousands of distinct CDR3 sequences, of which 38% were detected only once. The ten largest make up 11% of the sample. From the germline V gene (reference sequence), CDR1 is SEHNR and CDR2 is FQNEAQ. Including the terminal cysteine and phenylalanine, the CDR3 comprises 15 residues. This entry keeps only the CDR3 DNA: 45 bases, framed from base 1. Trimming removed 3 bases from V and 5 bases from J; the gene matches leave 6 bases unexplained.

As for this clonotype: The antigen it binds to is not known. No qualities accompany the bases; no much larger clone lies one base away.

This receptor was identified in a human donor who was either an allogeneic HSCT recipient or a stem cell or donor lymphocyte infusion donor (not recorded which). It is not recorded whose cells these are; they may come from a transplant donor. The sequence links TRBV7-9 to TRBJ2-5, with 10 junctional bases fitting TRBD1. The sequenced material came from blood, either unsorted or a sorted T cell fraction (not recorded which). The bases are TGTGCCAGCAGCTTCCGGGACAGGGGTAGGGAGACCCAGTACTTC. The resulting protein is CASSFRDRGRETQYF.